Listed here are 29 T cell receptor beta chains from one sample, sequenced in a study of blood T cells in healthy people across ages. Primers used in a second PCR of roughly 6 to 11 cycles were a sample-barcoded 5' primer and a J-beta primer mix. MiXCR was run by TCRdb on the 5' RACE reads, yielding one entry per CDR3 protein. The sample lists roughly 1.5 million distinct CDR3 sequences, about 42% seen once, with around 4% in the top ten. The sequenced sample was blood. These receptors were obtained from a woman aged 18-29 years in good health.

V and J are TRBV2 and TRBJ2-4; D may be TRBD1 (6 bases). The last part of the DNA fits TRBJ2-5 better; the J call may be wrong. This CDR3 spans 15 amino acids. Germline lookup yields CDR1 SNHLY and CDR2 FYNNEI. CDR3 residues: CASRDPETGIETQYF. The CDR3, as DNA: TGTGCCAGCAGGGACCCGGAAACAGGGATAGAGACCCAGTACTTC.

V and J are TRBV13 and TRBJ1-5; no firm D call. V shed 3 bases and J shed 11 bases, with 14 bases lying between them. CDR1 is PRHDT and CDR2 is FYEKMQ in the germline V gene (reference sequence). The CDR3 consists of 13 residues. The CDR3 region is CASSFRPGGAQHF. CDR3 DNA sequence: TGTGCCAGCAGCTTTAGGCCTGGCGGCGCCCAGCATTTT. The whole variable domain, remainder taken from reference TRBV13 and TRBJ1-5, is AAGVIQSPRHLIKEKRETATLKCYPIPRHDTVYWYQQGPGQDPQFLISFYEKMQSDKGSIPDRFSAQQFSDYHSELNMSSLELGDSALYFCASSFRPGGAQHFGDGTRLSIL.

As DNA, the CDR3 is TGTGCCAGCAGTCCTAGGGCTAGCGGGAGTTCCTACAATGAGCAGTTCTTC. The encoded protein is CASSPRASGSSYNEQFF. V is TRBV7-3 and J is TRBJ2-1; 10 bases align to TRBD2. Germline CDR1 and CDR2: SGHTA and FQGTGA. The CDR3 is 17 residues long. Trimming removed 6 bases from V and 1 base from J; junction bases left unmatched: 9.

This chain connects TRBV9 to TRBJ2-1; D remains unclear. Germline assignment: CDR1 SGDLS and CDR2 YYNGEE. V dropped 0 bases and J dropped 7 bases, with 14 bases sitting between them. CDR3 size: 15 residues. CDR3 sequence: CASSVGGQGVNEQFF. The CDR3 DNA is TGTGCCAGCAGCGTAGGCGGCCAAGGCGTAAATGAGCAGTTCTTC. Drawing the rest from reference TRBV9 and TRBJ2-1, the complete variable domain is DSGVTQTPKHLITATGQRVTLRCSPRSGDLSVYWYQQSLDQGLQFLIQYYNGEERAKGNILERFSAQQFPDLHSELNLSSLELGDSALYFCASSVGGQGVNEQFFGPGTRLTVL.

This clonotype was seen a single time. The J gene is TRBJ2-1, the V gene TRBV5-1; TRBD1 agrees at 8 bases. The CDR3 runs 14 residues. J lost 5 bases, V lost 5 bases, and 6 bases had no gene match. Germline V gives CDR1 SGHRS, CDR2 YFSETQ. The DNA of the CDR3 is TGCGCCAGCAGGACAGGGGCTGTCCACAATGAGCAGTTCTTC. It is translated as CASRTGAVHNEQFF.

The chain employs TRBV7-9 and TRBJ1-2; possible D gene TRBD1, 5 bases. The CDR3 is 15 residues long. Germline V gene lookup returns CDR1 SEHNR and CDR2 FQNEAQ (reference sequence). The V gene lost 1 base and the J gene lost 5 bases, with 14 bases spanning the gap. The CDR3 loop is CASSLVAADRYGYTF. In nucleotides, the CDR3 is TGTGCCAGCAGCTTAGTCGCGGCAGACAGATATGGCTACACCTTC.

The chain has TRBV24-1 and TRBJ2-1, with TRBD1 matching 9 bases. The CDR3 is made up of 17 amino acids. The germline V gene encodes CDR1 KGHDR and CDR2 SFDVKD. J gave up 5 bases and V 12 bases, and 19 bases lay outside the gene matches. The CDR3: CAVADRTPGQGHNEQFF. The CDR3 DNA is TGTGCCGTCGCTGATCGGACGCCGGGACAGGGCCACAATGAGCAGTTCTTC.

This sequence joins TRBV5-6 and TRBJ2-5, with D hard to call. Germline V gene sequence: CDR1 SGHDT, CDR2 YYEEEE. Trimming cost V 0 bases and J 2 bases, with 8 bases left between them. This CDR3 comprises 14 residues. The chain's CDR3 is CASSLDPRQETQYF. The CDR3 bases are TGTGCCAGCAGCTTGGATCCCCGACAAGAGACCCAGTACTTC. The full variable domain, in which reference TRBV5-6 and TRBJ2-5 provide the parts outside the CDR3, is DAGVTQSPTHLIKTRGQQVTLRCSPKSGHDTVSWYQQALGQGPQFIFQYYEEEERQRGNFPDRFSGHQFPNYSSELNVNALLLGDSALYLCASSLDPRQETQYFGPGTRLLVL.

To note about this clonotype: The junction shows a germline mismatch at one end, possibly a read error. J is TRBJ2-1 and V is TRBV6-6; D perhaps matches TRBD2 (6 bases). The CDR3 runs 14 residues. Germline CDR1 is MNHNY and CDR2 is SVGAGI (reference sequence). Here the CDR3 reads CASSDTAGRNEQFF. The CDR3 region has the DNA TGTGCGAGCAGTGATACTGCGGGAAGGAATGAGCAGTTCTTC.

The rearrangement links TRBV3-1 to TRBJ2-7; no clear D. Germline assignment: CDR1 LGHDT and CDR2 YNNKEL (reference sequence). V was shortened by 0 bases and J by 0 bases, with 12 bases between the two germline ends. There are 16 residues in the CDR3. CDR3 in amino acids: CASSQDRFFASYEQYF. CDR3 sequence (DNA): TGTGCCAGCAGCCAAGATAGGTTTTTCGCCTCCTACGAGCAGTACTTC.

The chain carries TRBV20-1 and TRBJ2-3, with D uncertain. CDR1 is DFQATT and CDR2 is SNEGSKA in the germline V gene (reference sequence). Trimming left V 3 bases short and J 0 bases short, with 13 bases between. This CDR3 comprises 15 residues. CDR3 sequence: CSARGSRSSTDTQYF. In DNA, the CDR3 is TGCAGTGCTAGGGGGTCACGGAGTAGCACAGATACGCAGTATTTT.

The rearrangement links TRBV7-9 to TRBJ2-1, with D perhaps matching TRBD1 or TRBD2 (6 bases each). Germline loops: CDR1 SEHNR, CDR2 FQNEAQ (reference sequence). V was cut by 0 bases and J by 5 bases, with 11 bases left in between. The CDR3 runs 15 residues. CDR3 sequence: CASSLAGGAHNEQFF. Here the CDR3 DNA reads TGTGCCAGCAGCTTAGCGGGGGGCGCCCACAATGAGCAGTTCTTC.

The V call is TRBV3-1, the J call TRBJ2-1; D is perhaps TRBD1 (5 bases). This CDR3 region has 15 residues. Trimming left V 4 bases short and J 7 bases short, with 17 bases between. Germline V gene lookup returns CDR1 LGHDT and CDR2 YNNKEL (reference sequence). The CDR3 DNA reads as TGTGCCAGCAGCCCCTGGACCATAGGGGCGAATGAGCAGTTCTTC. It translates to CASSPWTIGANEQFF.

The genes are TRBV12-3 or TRBV12-4 and TRBJ2-7, with a tentative D call TRBD1 (6 bases). The CDR3 length is 15 residues. V was clipped by 2 bases and J by 7 bases, with 18 bases between them. The CDR3 sequence is CASSLQNRAFKEQYF. The CDR3 region has the DNA TGTGCCAGCAGTTTACAAAACAGGGCGTTTAAAGAGCAGTACTTC.

This clonotype was observed at least ten times. The chain's CDR3 is CASSYTSYEQYF. The DNA of the CDR3 is TGTGCCAGCAGTTACACCTCCTACGAGCAGTACTTC. V is TRBV6-2 or TRBV6-3 and J is TRBJ2-7; D not certain. The CDR3 extends over 12 amino acids. V lost 2 bases, J lost 0 bases, and 2 bases lay in between. CDR1 and CDR2 (germline): MNHEY, SVGEGT.

Only a few counts were recorded for this clonotype. The chain uses TRBV6-2 or TRBV6-3 and TRBJ2-3; D remains ambiguous. Trimming took off 1 base at V and 2 bases at J, with 10 bases between the two ends. Germline lookup yields CDR1 MNHEY and CDR2 SVGEGT. CDR3 length: 15 residues. CDR3: CASSYFGSNTDTQYF. Here the CDR3 DNA reads TGTGCCAGCAGTTACTTTGGCAGCAACACAGATACGCAGTATTTT.

This sequence joins TRBV7-2 and TRBJ2-3; TRBD2 matches 10 bases. Germline CDR1 is SGHTA and CDR2 is FQGNSA. This CDR3 contains 15 residues. V lost 6 bases to trimming and J lost 5 bases; unmatched junction nucleotides: 8. This CDR3 is CASRPRLAGVDTQYF. For the CDR3, the DNA is TGTGCCAGCAGACCGAGACTAGCGGGTGTAGATACGCAGTATTTT.

This chain joins TRBV20-1 and TRBJ2-1; the match to TRBD2 covers 8 bases. Per the germline V gene, CDR1 is DFQATT and CDR2 is SNEGSKA (reference sequence). This CDR3 contains 13 residues. V gave up 5 bases and J gave up 4 bases; unmatched junction bases: 4. The CDR3 spells CSAERGTYNEQFF. For the CDR3, the DNA is TGCAGTGCTGAGCGGGGGACTTACAATGAGCAGTTCTTC.

This clonotype has a handful of counts. V usage is TRBV27 and J usage is TRBJ2-1; D gene uncertain. TRBJ2-7 matches the DNA end more closely, so the J call is doubtful. Germline V gene data show CDR1 as MNHEY and CDR2 as SMNVEV (reference sequence). There are 12 residues in the CDR3. CDR3 amino acids: CASSLYGGEQYF. The CDR3 region has the DNA TGTGCCAGCAGTTTATACGGCGGTGAGCAGTACTTC.

This clonotype was seen a few times. This chain connects TRBV5-1 to TRBJ1-2; D not resolved. Trimming took off 5 bases at V and 0 bases at J, with 11 bases between the two ends. The germline gives CDR1 SGHRS, CDR2 YFSETQ. The CDR3 runs to 14 residues. CDR3 sequence (DNA): TGCGCCAGCAGATTTGACGGTACTAACTATGGCTACACCTTC. Its translation is CASRFDGTNYGYTF.

The chain recombines TRBV10-3 with TRBJ1-1; the match to TRBD1 covers 9 bases. The V segment lost 1 base and the J segment 3 bases; nucleotides outside the gene matches: 3. CDR1 is ENHRY and CDR2 is SYGVKD in the germline V gene. The CDR3 length is 15 residues. The CDR3 spells CAISEFGQGYTEAFF. In nucleotides, the CDR3 is TGTGCCATCAGTGAGTTCGGACAGGGGTACACTGAAGCTTTCTTT.

There are a few counts of this clonotype. This chain links TRBV2 with TRBJ2-3, with a weak D call TRBD2 (5 bases). Germline V gives CDR1 SNHLY, CDR2 FYNNEI. Trimming pared 6 bases from V and 6 bases from J, leaving 10 bases between. The CDR3 extends over 12 amino acids. The CDR3 protein is CASSTGSDTQYF. Here the CDR3 DNA reads TGTGCCAGCAGCACGGGGTCCGATACGCAGTATTTT.

This clonotype came up once. V and J are TRBV7-8 and TRBJ1-2, with 11 bases matching TRBD1. Germline V lookup: CDR1 SGHVS, CDR2 FQNEAQ. The CDR3 runs 13 residues. Germline trimming cut 5 bases from V and 7 bases from J; bases unmatched to any gene: 3. CDR3 bases: TGTGCCAGCAGCCCGGACAGGGGGCCTGGCTACACCTTC. The encoded protein is CASSPDRGPGYTF. Together with reference TRBV7-8 and TRBJ1-2, the CDR3 gives the full variable domain: GAGVSQSPRYKVAKRGQDVALRCDPISGHVSLFWYQQALGQGPEFLTYFQNEAQLDKSGLPSDRFFAERPEGSVSTLKIQRTQQEDSAVYLCASSPDRGPGYTFGSGTRLTVV.

DNA for the CDR3: TGTGCCAGCAGCGCCAGACTCACAGATACGCAGTATTTT. Translating gives CASSARLTDTQYF. This chain links TRBV28 with TRBJ2-3; D is ambiguous. This CDR3 contains 13 residues. V lost 6 bases and J 2 bases, leaving 9 bases between the germline ends. Germline assignment: CDR1 MDHEN and CDR2 SYDVKM.

The chain is built from TRBV7-9 and TRBJ1-4; D is perhaps TRBD1 (6 bases). This CDR3 has 12 amino acids. Deletions cut 3 bases from V and 12 bases from J, with 11 bases between. The germline gives CDR1 SEHNR, CDR2 FQNEAQ (reference sequence). CDR3 in DNA: TGTGCCAGCAGCTTCCCTACAGGGCAACTGTTTTTT. It is translated as CASSFPTGQLFF.

V is TRBV2 and J is TRBJ1-5, with D possibly TRBD1 on 6 matching bases. There are 15 residues in the CDR3. V lost 6 bases to trimming and J lost 7 bases, with 19 bases between them. The germline V gene encodes CDR1 SNHLY and CDR2 FYNNEI. CDR3 protein: CASRARNGRGQPQHF. The DNA of the CDR3 is TGTGCCAGCAGGGCCCGTAATGGCAGGGGCCAGCCCCAGCATTTT. Based on the CDR3 plus reference TRBV2 and TRBJ1-5, the full variable domain is EPEVTQTPSHQVTQMGQEVILRCVPISNHLYFYWYRQILGQKVEFLVSFYNNEISEKSEIFDDQFSVERPDGSNFTLKIRSTKLEDSAMYFCASRARNGRGQPQHFGDGTRLSIL.

The CDR3: CSYTRGLETQYF. The CDR3 DNA sequence: TGCAGTTATACCCGGGGGCTAGAGACCCAGTACTTC. V gene TRBV20-1 combines with J gene TRBJ2-4, with D perhaps assigned TRBD1 or TRBD2 (6 bases each). The J call may be in error: the DNA end matches TRBJ2-5 better. The germline V gene has CDR1 DFQATT and CDR2 SNEGSKA (reference sequence). CDR3 length: 12 amino acids.

The table lists this clonotype with a few counts. This sequence joins TRBV5-1 and TRBJ2-3; TRBD2 agrees at 10 bases. This CDR3 is built from 15 residues. Germline V gene data show CDR1 as SGHRS and CDR2 as YFSETQ. J was trimmed by 3 bases and V by 2 bases; bases with no gene match: 3. In DNA, the CDR3 is TGCGCCAGCAGCTTTCTAGCGGGGGAAACAGATACGCAGTATTTT. This sequence encodes CASSFLAGETDTQYF.

This chain joins TRBV7-2 and TRBJ2-1; a weak D match, TRBD1 (6 bases). Trimming shortened V by 5 bases and J by 9 bases, and 20 bases separated the two germline ends. CDR3 length: 15 amino acids. In germline, CDR1 is SGHTA, CDR2 FQGNSA. For the CDR3, the DNA is TGTGCCAGCAGCATCTATGGGAGAAAGGGGGTTGAGCAGTTCTTC. Its translation: CASSIYGRKGVEQFF.